A single sample gave rise to the 18 T cell receptor beta chains below, sequenced in a study of blood T cells in healthy people across ages. A second roughly 6 to 12 cycle PCR used barcoded and J-beta primers. TCRdb called the 5' RACE reads again in MiXCR, with one record for every CDR3 protein. The sample has roughly 2 million distinct CDR3 sequences; 49% are singletons. The sequenced sample consisted of blood. The receptors derive from a woman aged 40-49 years in good health.

Only a few counts were recorded for this clonotype. V usage is TRBV7-2 and J usage is TRBJ2-4; 13 bases are a match to TRBD2. The V gene end was trimmed by 5 bases and the J gene end by 0 bases; junction bases not matched to a gene: 10. This CDR3 contains 19 residues. Germline CDR1 SGHTA, CDR2 FQGNSA. The CDR3 DNA reads TGTGCCAGCAGCCTCAACCCGACTAGCGGGGGGCTAGCCAAAAACATTCAGTACTTC. Translation gives CASSLNPTSGGLAKNIQYF.

This clonotype was counted between two and nine times. The rearrangement joins TRBV11-2 to TRBJ2-1; TRBD2 is a possible D gene (6 bases). The CDR3 loop spans 17 amino acids. Trimming stripped 2 bases from V and 2 bases from J, with 16 bases between. Germline V lookup: CDR1 SGHAT, CDR2 FQNNGV. DNA of the CDR3: TGTGCCAGCAGCTTATTTTGGCGGGACTCCACCTACAATGAGCAGTTCTTC. It yields the protein CASSLFWRDSTYNEQFF.

This clonotype was recorded a few times. V is TRBV5-1 and J is TRBJ2-5, with D unclear. With 5 bases removed from V and 2 bases from J, the gap between germline ends came to 13 bases. CDR3 length: 14 amino acids. The germline gives CDR1 SGHRS, CDR2 YFSETQ. CDR3 nucleotides: TGCGCCAGCAGGCTTCAGCCCACTCAAGAGACCCAGTACTTC. It encodes CASRLQPTQETQYF.

The chain couples TRBV12-3 or TRBV12-4 to TRBJ1-6; the D is unclear. The CDR3 runs to 16 residues. V shed 5 bases and J shed 5 bases, with 16 bases lying between them. Here the CDR3 reads CASSTSPGTNNSPLHF. CDR3 bases: TGTGCCAGCAGTACCTCACCGGGAACCAATAATTCACCCCTCCACTTT.

This sequence joins TRBV20-1 and TRBJ2-3; TRBD2 matches at 8 bases. The V and J ends lost 6 bases and 5 bases, in that order; junction bases with no gene match: 10. The germline gives CDR1 DFQATT, CDR2 SNEGSKA (reference sequence). The CDR3 is made up of 14 amino acids. The CDR3 region has the DNA TGCAGTGCCGGGGCGCGCGGGGGGTTAGATACGCAGTATTTT. Translation gives CSAGARGGLDTQYF.

The rearrangement joins TRBV28 to TRBJ2-1; D uncertain. The V end lost 5 bases, the J end lost 9 bases, and 14 bases lay between the germline ends. The CDR3 consists of 13 residues. The germline CDR1 and CDR2 sequences are MDHEN and SYDVKM. This chain's CDR3 is CASSAPSGSEQFF. CDR3 nucleotides: TGTGCCAGCAGTGCACCTTCCGGCAGTGAGCAGTTCTTC.

The chain links TRBV7-2 to TRBJ2-7; 7 nucleotides agree with TRBD2. Germline V gives CDR1 SGHTA, CDR2 FQGNSA. The CDR3 totals 14 residues. V shed 2 bases, J shed 3 bases, and the junction held 4 bases outside the gene matches. The DNA for the CDR3 is TGTGCCAGCAGCTTAATGGGGACTAACTACGAGCAGTACTTC. This codes for CASSLMGTNYEQYF.

This chain links TRBV7-2 with TRBJ2-1; D is possibly TRBD2 (5 bases). Germline CDR1 is SGHTA and CDR2 is FQGNSA. V shed 4 bases and J shed 4 bases, with 11 bases lying between them. The CDR3 contains 14 residues. In DNA form, the CDR3 reads TGTGCCAGCAGCTCCCCACAGCGGTACAATGAGCAGTTCTTC. This codes for CASSSPQRYNEQFF. The entire variable domain, with the rest obtained from reference TRBV7-2 and TRBJ2-1, is as follows: GAGVSQSPSNKVTEKGKDVELRCDPISGHTALYWYRQSLGQGLEFLIYFQGNSAPDKSGLPSDRFSAERTGGSVSTLTIQRTQQEDSAVYLCASSSPQRYNEQFFGPGTRLTVL.

The V and J genes are TRBV10-3 and TRBJ2-5, with 8 bases matching TRBD1. V shed 6 bases and J 5 bases; nucleotides not matched to a gene: 5. The CDR3 is 13 residues long. Germline V gives CDR1 ENHRY, CDR2 SYGVKD. Here the CDR3 reads CAIRGDRRETQYF. The CDR3 nucleotides read TGTGCCATCAGGGGGGACAGGAGGGAGACCCAGTACTTC.

CDR3 coding DNA: TGTGCCAGCAGCCCAAGGAGGGGGAGTGCCTATGGCTACACCTTC. It yields the protein CASSPRRGSAYGYTF. This rearrangement joins TRBV7-2 to TRBJ1-2; weak D call: TRBD1 (6 bases). Germline lookup yields CDR1 SGHTA and CDR2 FQGNSA. The CDR3 totals 15 residues. With 5 bases removed from V and 4 bases from J, the gap between germline ends came to 17 bases.

The rearrangement joins TRBV28 to TRBJ2-7; D may be TRBD2 (7 bases). This CDR3 is built from 15 residues. Between the trimmed V and J ends, which lost 2 bases and 2 bases, there was a span of 13 bases. Germline V CDR1 and CDR2: MDHEN, SYDVKM. CDR3 coding DNA: TGTGCCAGCAGTTTAAGGGGGGGCGGGCCCTACGAGCAGTACTTC. Amino acids: CASSLRGGGPYEQYF.

The chain uses TRBV5-1 and TRBJ2-7; D is unresolved. The germline V gene encodes CDR1 SGHRS and CDR2 YFSETQ. The ends were cut back, 2 bases at V and 2 bases at J, with 8 bases in the middle. This CDR3 region has 13 residues. CDR3: CASSFEIAYEQYF. The DNA of the CDR3 is TGCGCCAGCAGCTTCGAAATAGCCTACGAGCAGTACTTC.

V and J are TRBV6-2 or TRBV6-3 and TRBJ1-2; no reliable D call. Germline lookup yields CDR1 MNHEY and CDR2 SVGEGT. The CDR3 is made up of 17 amino acids. Trimming cost V 2 bases and J 3 bases, with 19 bases left between them. The CDR3 DNA is TGTGCCAGCAGTTACATTCCAGGCCGACCGCCGCACTATGGCTACACCTTC. Residues: CASSYIPGRPPHYGYTF.

The V and J genes are TRBV29-1 and TRBJ2-1; 7 bases fit TRBD2. The CDR3 has 18 residues. V gave up 0 bases and J gave up 10 bases; unmatched junction bases: 21. Germline V gene sequence: CDR1 SQVTM, CDR2 ANQGSEA. CDR3 sequence: CSVEDHGTVQEAGEEQFF. The CDR3 DNA follows: TGCAGCGTTGAAGATCACGGGACTGTCCAGGAGGCGGGAGAGGAGCAGTTCTTC.

With respect to this clonotype: Sequence at one end of the junction differs from germline and may be a read error. This chain uses TRBV15 with TRBJ2-4; D uncertain. The assigned J gene may be wrong: the sequence end matches TRBJ2-7 better. This CDR3 is 15 amino acids long. Germline lookup yields CDR1 LNHNV and CDR2 YYDKDF (reference sequence). CDR3 in DNA: TGTGCCACCAGCAGAGAAAGGGCGGATTCCTGCGAGCAGTACTTC. This translates into CATSRERADSCEQYF.

This clonotype was seen once. Mismatch with germline at one junction end may stem from a read error. This chain links TRBV5-1 with TRBJ2-1; 8 bases match TRBD2. There are 14 residues in the CDR3. Germline loops: CDR1 SGHRS, CDR2 YFSETQ. The CDR3 DNA reads as TGCGCCAGCAGCGTGGGACTAGTCTACAATGAGCGGTACTTC. Translated, it gives CASSVGLVYNERYF.

The sample holds a few counts of this clonotype. The chain recombines TRBV4-3 with TRBJ1-2, with D perhaps matching TRBD1 (6 bases). The V gene's germline CDR1 is LGHNA and CDR2 YSLEER. The CDR3 has 15 residues. V shed 3 bases and J shed 5 bases, with 16 bases lying between them. CDR3 amino acids: CASSHGPTGNYGYTF. The CDR3 nucleotides read TGCGCCAGCAGCCACGGGCCTACAGGGAATTATGGCTACACCTTC.

This clonotype appeared many times. The chain couples TRBV4-1 to TRBJ2-1; 7 bases fit TRBD1. Trimming removed 6 bases from V and 7 bases from J; junction bases left unmatched: 6. This CDR3 has 13 amino acids. CDR1 MGHRA and CDR2 YSYEKL come from the germline V gene. DNA for the CDR3: TGCGCCAGCAGACGGACAGGCAAGAATGAGCAGTTCTTC. Protein: CASRRTGKNEQFF.